A selection of T cell receptor beta chains follows, all from one sample in a study of somatic mutations in cytotoxic T cells in rheumatoid arthritis. Measured with immunoSEQ multiplex PCR; TCRdb has only the in-frame clones, and not every one. The sample lists approximately 13,000 clones, 78% seen once, with around 7.7% in the top ten. Sequenced input: CD8+ T cells sorted from blood. The origin of the receptors is an adult with rheumatoid arthritis. The CDR3 runs from the conserved cysteine through the conserved F or W. Each record gives: V gene, J gene, D gene, clone size, CDR3 protein, CDR3 DNA. D genes are given only for firm matches. Size is stated for part of the rows, as once, few or many counts, or as a class when the clone is expanded.

TRBV28	TRBJ2-7	-	-	CASSFPRAYEQYF	TGTGCCAGCAGTTTCCCTCGGGCCTACGAGCAGTACTTC
TRBV7-7	TRBJ2-1	-	medium-sized	CASSLNLGNEQFF	TGTGCCAGCAGCTTAAATCTTGGGAATGAGCAGTTCTTC
TRBV6-1	TRBJ2-7	-	once	CASSAYSERRGEQYF	TGTGCCAGCAGTGCATACTCAGAAAGGCGAGGGGAGCAGTACTTC
TRBV11-2	TRBJ2-7	-	-	CASSLEGASARSSYEQYF	TGTGCCAGCAGCTTAGAGGGGGCTAGCGCGAGATCCTCCTACGAGCAGTACTTC
TRBV29-1	TRBJ1-2	-	once	CSVVGDGYGYTF	TGCAGCGTTGTCGGGGACGGCTATGGCTACACCTTC
TRBV7-8	TRBJ2-7	-	-	CASSDPSSSYEQYF	TGTGCCAGTAGCGACCCTTCGAGCTCCTACGAGCAGTACTTC
TRBV30	TRBJ2-3	-	-	CAWGLGRDTQYF	TGTGCCTGGGGGCTCGGCCGGGATACGCAGTATTTT
TRBV10-3	TRBJ1-5	-	-	CATTPTDSNQPQHF	TGTGCCACCACTCCGACAGATAGCAATCAGCCCCAGCATTTT
TRBV10-2	TRBJ2-3	-	-	CASRSDGASTDTQYF	TGCGCCAGCCGGTCCGACGGGGCTAGCACAGATACGCAGTATTTT
TRBV15	TRBJ2-3	-	-	CATSRAGNTDTQYF	TGTGCCACCAGCAGAGCAGGGAACACAGATACGCAGTATTTT
TRBV5-6	TRBJ1-3	-	few	CASSLKGNTIYF	TGTGCCAGCAGCTTAAAAGGAAACACCATATATTTT
TRBV7-6	TRBJ2-6	-	-	CASSNPLVGANVLTF	TGTGCCAGCTCAAATCCCCTGGTCGGGGCCAACGTCCTGACTTTC
TRBV11-3	TRBJ1-5	-	once	CASNRQGENQPQHF	TGTGCCAGCAACAGGCAGGGCGAGAATCAGCCCCAGCATTTT
TRBV6-6	TRBJ2-3	-	-	CASSLETSTDTQYF	TGTGCCAGCAGTTTAGAGACTAGCACAGATACGCAGTATTTT
TRBV7-9	TRBJ2-5	TRBD1	-	CASSLMTGEETQYF	TGTGCCAGCAGCTTAATGACAGGGGAAGAGACCCAGTACTTC
TRBV28	TRBJ2-1	TRBD1	-	CASSVPRDREFYNEQFF	TGTGCCAGCAGTGTCCCCCGGGACAGGGAATTTTACAATGAGCAGTTCTTC
TRBV27	TRBJ2-2	TRBD2	-	CASSPWKASGTKNTGELFF	TGTGCCAGCAGTCCCTGGAAGGCTAGCGGGACCAAGAACACCGGGGAGCTGTTTTTT
TRBV18	TRBJ1-5	TRBD1	-	CASSHPDRDDQPQHF	TGTGCCAGCTCACACCCCGACAGGGATGACCAGCCCCAGCATTTT
TRBV9	TRBJ2-7	-	-	CASSGYPDYEQYF	TGTGCCAGCAGCGGATACCCGGACTACGAGCAGTACTTC
TRBV21-1	TRBJ2-7	-	-	CASSPITGGADEQYF	TGTGCCAGCAGCCCTATCACAGGGGGCGCGGACGAGCAGTACTTC
TRBV5-8	TRBJ1-3	-	-	CASSLGASSGNTIYF	TGTGCCAGCAGCCTAGGGGCCAGCTCTGGAAACACCATATATTTT
TRBV9	TRBJ2-1	-	-	CASSAPKGYNEQFF	TGTGCCAGCAGCGCCCCTAAGGGTTACAATGAGCAGTTCTTC
TRBV9	TRBJ1-2	-	-	CASSVRVQEPGDYGYTF	TGTGCCAGCAGCGTAAGGGTGCAGGAACCCGGGGACTATGGCTACACCTTC
TRBV9	TRBJ2-5	TRBD2	-	CASSTGLAGGWRETQYF	TGTGCCAGCAGCACCGGACTAGCGGGGGGATGGCGAGAGACCCAGTACTTC
TRBV28	TRBJ1-6	-	few	CASSSTTGTYNSPLHF	TGTGCCAGCAGTAGTACTACAGGGACGTATAATTCACCCCTCCACTTT
TRBV19	TRBJ2-1	-	-	CASSIDGTSNNEQFF	TGTGCCAGTAGTATAGACGGGACATCGAACAATGAGCAGTTCTTC
TRBV11-1	TRBJ2-7	-	few	CASSSGHEQYF	TGTGCCAGCAGCTCAGGCCACGAGCAGTACTTC
TRBV5-1	TRBJ1-1	-	once	CASSLRKGGMNTEAFF	TGCGCCAGCAGCTTGAGGAAGGGCGGTATGAACACTGAAGCTTTCTTT
TRBV28	TRBJ2-1	-	-	CASSLGGGLYNEQFF	TGTGCCAGCAGTTTAGGGGGTGGTCTTTACAATGAGCAGTTCTTC
TRBV7-2	TRBJ2-3	-	-	CASSLDLLRGGPSTDTQYF	TGTGCCAGCAGCTTAGATCTTCTTAGAGGGGGGCCAAGCACAGATACGCAGTATTTT
TRBV9	TRBJ2-1	-	-	CASRPSVGSFEQFF	TGTGCCAGCAGGCCAAGTGTGGGTTCTTTTGAGCAGTTCTTC
TRBV28	TRBJ2-2	-	-	CASSKFIRTGELFF	TGTGCCAGCAGCAAGTTCATAAGAACCGGGGAGCTGTTTTTT
TRBV7-9	TRBJ1-4	TRBD1	once	CASSPTGTGGEKLFF	TGTGCCAGCAGCCCGACCGGGACAGGGGGTGAAAAACTGTTTTTT
TRBV7-3	TRBJ2-1	-	once	CASSPTGGHNEQFF	TGTGCCAGCAGCCCGACAGGTGGACACAATGAGCAGTTCTTC
TRBV9	TRBJ2-3	TRBD1	once	CASSPGDSLRGDTQYF	TGTGCCAGCAGCCCCGGGGACAGCCTCAGGGGAGATACGCAGTATTTT
TRBV29-1	TRBJ1-2	-	-	CSVVQRDDYGYTF	TGCAGCGTTGTGCAAAGAGACGACTATGGCTACACCTTC
TRBV5-6	TRBJ1-1	TRBD1	-	CASSIGTGGTEAFF	TGTGCCAGCAGCATCGGAACAGGGGGCACTGAAGCTTTCTTT
TRBV27	TRBJ2-7	-	-	CASSFRALGQNYEQYF	TGTGCCAGCAGTTTTCGGGCCCTCGGCCAGAACTACGAGCAGTACTTC
TRBV27	TRBJ2-7	TRBD2	once	CASSLSRSGGYEQYF	TGTGCCAGCAGTTTATCGAGGAGCGGGGGCTACGAGCAGTACTTC
TRBV9	TRBJ2-1	-	-	CASSVSGIVNNEQFF	TGTGCCAGCAGCGTCTCGGGAATAGTGAACAATGAGCAGTTCTTC
TRBV7-9	TRBJ1-1	-	medium-sized	CASSGTPNTEAFF	TGTGCCAGCAGCGGGACACCGAACACTGAAGCTTTCTTT
TRBV12-2	TRBJ2-2	-	-	CASRLALGAGDNTGELFF	TGTGCAAGTCGCTTAGCGCTGGGGGCGGGGGACAACACCGGGGAGCTGTTTTTT
TRBV6-1	TRBJ2-1	TRBD2	-	CASTLLTSGPNEQFF	TGTGCCAGCACCCTCCTGACTAGCGGGCCCAATGAGCAGTTCTTC
TRBV19	TRBJ2-2	-	-	CASSIRGSNTGELFF	TGTGCCAGTAGTATAAGAGGATCGAACACCGGGGAGCTGTTTTTT
TRBV19	TRBJ1-1	TRBD1	-	CASISRGGDTEAFF	TGTGCCAGTATAAGCAGGGGGGGGGACACTGAAGCTTTCTTT
TRBV19	TRBJ1-2	-	once	CASSIDREAADGYTF	TGTGCCAGTAGTATAGATCGTGAGGCAGCCGATGGCTACACCTTC
TRBV5-6	TRBJ1-2	-	-	CASSLQTGYNGYTF	TGTGCCAGCAGCCTACAGACAGGATATAATGGCTACACCTTC
TRBV28	TRBJ2-7	-	-	CASSLKWTDIGYEQYF	TGTGCCAGCAGTTTAAAATGGACGGACATCGGCTACGAGCAGTACTTC
TRBV7-3	TRBJ2-2	-	-	CASSIGLYTGELFF	TGTGCCAGCAGCATCGGACTGTACACCGGGGAGCTGTTTTTT
TRBV30	TRBJ2-1	-	-	CAWSVVRDNEQFF	TGTGCCTGGAGTGTAGTCAGGGATAATGAGCAGTTCTTC
TRBV14	TRBJ2-5	-	-	CASSQEWQTQYF	TGTGCCAGCAGCCAAGAGTGGCAAACCCAGTACTTC
TRBV19	TRBJ2-1	-	-	CASSISPEDSWGEQFF	TGTGCCAGTAGTATATCCCCCGAGGACTCATGGGGGGAGCAGTTCTTC
TRBV27	TRBJ2-1	-	-	CASTSTERGDEQFF	TGTGCCAGCACTTCAACCGAGAGAGGGGATGAGCAGTTCTTC
TRBV13	TRBJ2-5	-	-	CASSSKRVQETQYF	TGTGCCAGCAGTTCGAAGCGGGTCCAAGAGACCCAGTACTTC
TRBV6-1	TRBJ1-3	-	-	CASSEGPSSGNTIYF	TGTGCCAGCAGTGAAGGGCCCAGCTCTGGAAACACCATATATTTT
TRBV9	TRBJ2-3	TRBD2	-	CASSTGTSGVRDTQYF	TGTGCCAGCAGCACAGGGACTAGCGGAGTGAGGGATACGCAGTATTTT
TRBV29-1	TRBJ1-2	-	few	CSVGSGDLYGYTF	TGCAGCGTGGGATCGGGGGATCTCTATGGCTACACCTTC
TRBV28	TRBJ2-6	-	few	CASSRDWPSGANVLTF	TGTGCCAGCAGTAGAGACTGGCCCTCTGGGGCCAACGTCCTGACTTTC
TRBV7-9	TRBJ2-5	-	-	CASSSSGARAETQYF	TGTGCCAGCAGCTCGTCAGGGGCCAGGGCGGAGACCCAGTACTTC
TRBV10-3	TRBJ2-5	-	once	CASDKGEEGETQYF	TGTGCCAGCGATAAGGGAGAGGAAGGAGAGACCCAGTACTTC